In this sample, the clone carrying this T cell receptor (beta chain) turned up many times. The target antigen is unknown. The data stem from a study of T-cell memory formation after mild COVID-19. This CDR3 has 14 amino acids. V was cut by 3 bases and J by 2 bases, with 9 bases left in between. Per the germline V gene, CDR1 is SEHNR and CDR2 is FQNEAQ (reference sequence). TCRdb re-called the 5' RACE reads through MiXCR, storing one row per CDR3 protein. The data contain 250,000 to 300,000 distinct CDR3 sequences, less than 9.5% of them seen just once; the ten biggest clones take up less than 25%. Overall study results and limits: Shrinking CD4+ clones resided mostly in CM and EM, and CD8+ ones in EMRA.

Sequencing input: PBMCs or a T cell subset sorted from them (not recorded which). The chain recombines TRBV7-9 with TRBJ2-3; the D gene could be TRBD1 or TRBD2 (5 bases each). This receptor was obtained from a man aged 18 to 29 who had mild COVID-19 (a few samples of this study predate the infection). Cell type and time point are not known. The CDR3 loop is CASSLGRDTDTQYF. The CDR3 DNA reads TGTGCCAGCAGCTTGGGACGGGACACAGATACGCAGTATTTT.